One sample yielded the 16 T cell receptor beta chains listed below, sequenced in a study of T cell repertoires in cytomegalovirus infection. TCRdb reanalysed the reads using MiXCR and keeps one entry per CDR3 protein. In the table there are some 940,000 distinct CDR3 sequences, around a third of which are singletons. No cognate antigen is known for these TCRs. The material was cultured CD8+ T cells from PBMCs, obtained from culture after CMV antigen stimulation. Source of these receptors: a human donor in good health (CMV status not recorded). Some clones in this sample may be carry-over from other donors' samples.

This clonotype has more than one count but fewer than ten. The chain uses TRBV19 and TRBJ2-1; no definite D call. Germline CDR1 reads LNHDA; CDR2 reads SQIVND (reference sequence). With 0 bases removed from V and 10 bases from J, the gap between germline ends came to 7 bases. The CDR3 extends over 12 amino acids. CDR3 DNA sequence: TGTGCCAGTAGTATAGATGGTCTCGAGCAGTTCTTC. This gives the protein CASSIDGLEQFF. The variable domain in full, completed from reference TRBV19 and TRBJ2-1, reads DGGITQSPKYLFRKEGQNVTLSCEQNLNHDAMYWYRQDPGQGLRLIYYSQIVNDFQKGDIAEGYSVSREKKESFPLTVTSAQKNPTAFYLCASSIDGLEQFFGPGTRLTVL.

This clonotype was picked up many times. The chain is built from TRBV12-3 or TRBV12-4 and TRBJ2-4; no firm D call. The V end was cut by 6 bases, the J end by 8 bases, with 17 bases between. The CDR3 extends over 14 amino acids. CDR3 coding DNA: TGTGCCAGCAGGCACAACGGACCGCGTGACATTCAGTACTTC. It yields the protein CASRHNGPRDIQYF.

V gene TRBV12-3 or TRBV12-4 combines with J gene TRBJ2-5; D is unresolved. V lost 8 bases to trimming and J lost 1 base, with 14 bases between them. CDR3 length: 14 residues. CDR3 DNA: TGTGCCAGCTGCCATAACAGCCTCCAAGAGACCCAGTACTTC. Amino acid sequence: CASCHNSLQETQYF.

The chain combines TRBV7-6 with TRBJ2-1; TRBD2 might be the D (5 bases). Germline V gene sequence: CDR1 SGHVS, CDR2 FNYEAQ. The CDR3 is 17 residues long. The V end was cut by 0 bases, the J end by 11 bases, with 23 bases between. The CDR3 region has the DNA TGTGCCAGCAGCTTAGCCCCAGCGGACCACTGGCAGAGGCAGCAGTTCTTC. It translates to CASSLAPADHWQRQQFF.

There are many counts of this clonotype. The chain joins TRBV7-6 to TRBJ2-4; possibly TRBD2 for D (6 bases). The CDR3 is made up of 18 amino acids. Trimming cost V 3 bases and J 1 base, with 19 bases left between them. From germline, CDR1 is SGHVS and CDR2 FNYEAQ. The CDR3 nucleotides are TGTGCCAGCAGCTTTGTCCCCGGGGGTTGGCCGGCCAAAAACATTCAGTACTTC. Translation gives CASSFVPGGWPAKNIQYF.

The chain joins TRBV7-6 to TRBJ1-2, with TRBD1 matching 8 bases. V gave up 6 bases and J gave up 3 bases; unmatched junction bases: 6. Germline CDR1 SGHVS, CDR2 FNYEAQ. The CDR3 runs to 14 residues. The CDR3 loop is CASRPQGEDYGYTF. CDR3 DNA sequence: TGTGCCAGCAGACCACAGGGGGAAGACTATGGCTACACCTTC.

The chain employs TRBV6-6 and TRBJ2-3; D may correspond to TRBD1 or TRBD2 (5 bases each). Trimming took 5 bases from V and 3 from J, leaving 15 bases between them. From germline, CDR1 is MNHNY and CDR2 SVGAGI (reference sequence). The CDR3 covers 15 residues. CDR3 loop: CASSAGSKRTDTQYF. CDR3 nucleotides: TGTGCCAGCAGTGCAGGGAGTAAGAGGACAGATACGCAGTATTTT.

The chain combines TRBV6-2 or TRBV6-3 with TRBJ2-1, with a tentative D call TRBD2 (5 bases). CDR1 and CDR2 (germline): MNHEY, SVGEGT. The CDR3 totals 18 residues. Trimming took 6 bases from V and 0 from J, leaving 21 bases between them. The CDR3 spells CASSLSGEVLISYNEQFF. The CDR3 DNA follows: TGTGCCAGCAGCCTTTCCGGGGAAGTGCTTATCTCCTACAATGAGCAGTTCTTC.

This clonotype occurred a few times. This chain connects TRBV10-3 to TRBJ2-3; 11 bases agree with TRBD2. The CDR3 has 20 residues. Germline CDR1 and CDR2: ENHRY and SYGVKD. V was pared by 0 bases and J by 3 bases, with 14 bases of the junction left unmatched. CDR3 sequence: CAISESKLAGGFSATDTQYF. The CDR3 DNA reads TGTGCCATCAGTGAGTCGAAGCTAGCGGGGGGTTTTTCAGCAACAGATACGCAGTATTTT.

The CDR3 coding sequence is TGTGCCAGCAGTGAATTAGTGGCATCTAGCACAGATACGCAGTATTTT. Its translation is CASSELVASSTDTQYF. The chain has TRBV6-1 and TRBJ2-3; no clear D. V lost 2 bases and J 0 bases, leaving 12 bases between the germline ends. Germline-derived CDR1 and CDR2 are MNHNS and SASEGT. The length of the CDR3 is 16 residues.

This clonotype was observed a few times. The genes are TRBV25-1 and TRBJ2-7; weak D call: TRBD1 (6 bases). Trimming took 7 bases from V and 5 from J, leaving 9 bases between them. The CDR3 contains 11 residues. Per the germline V gene, CDR1 is MGHDK and CDR2 is SYGVNS. The CDR3, as DNA: TGTGCCAGCACGGCAGGGGACGAGCAGTACGTC. The encoded protein is CASTAGDEQYV.

The chain combines TRBV10-3 with TRBJ2-3; D not resolved. Between the trimmed V and J ends, which lost 8 bases and 1 base, there was a span of 7 bases. The CDR3 runs to 12 residues. Germline-derived CDR1 and CDR2 are ENHRY and SYGVKD. The CDR3 loop reads CAIGPGTDTQYF. CDR3 nucleotide sequence: TGTGCCATCGGACCCGGCACAGATACGCAGTATTTT.

The rearrangement links TRBV12-5 to TRBJ2-1; 10 bases line up with TRBD2. Germline V gene lookup returns CDR1 LGHNT and CDR2 FRNRAP. The V segment lost 1 base and the J segment 4 bases; nucleotides outside the gene matches: 7. CDR3 length equals 17 residues. DNA for the CDR3: TGTGCTAGTGGTTTGGACCCACTAGCGGGGAGTTACAATGAGCAGTTCTTC. Protein sequence: CASGLDPLAGSYNEQFF.

This clonotype appeared a few times. This sequence joins TRBV6-1 and TRBJ1-5; 9 nucleotides match TRBD1. Germline trimming cut 2 bases from V and 7 bases from J; bases unmatched to any gene: 9. CDR1 is MNHNS and CDR2 is SASEGT in the germline V gene. CDR3 length equals 16 residues. DNA of the CDR3: TGTGCCAGCAGTGAATGGACAGGGGATTTAGGACAGCCCCAGCATTTT. It yields the protein CASSEWTGDLGQPQHF.

This clonotype was observed many times. The chain combines TRBV7-8 with TRBJ1-3; 8 bases fit TRBD1. Germline lookup yields CDR1 SGHVS and CDR2 FQNEAQ. The CDR3 sequence is 17 residues long. V lost 1 base and J lost 2; bases outside the gene matches: 7. CDR3 region: CASSLEGQALTGNTIYF. DNA for the CDR3: TGTGCCAGCAGCTTAGAGGGACAGGCATTAACTGGAAACACCATATATTTT.

This clonotype was counted between two and nine times. The chain employs TRBV12-3 or TRBV12-4 and TRBJ2-3, with unresolved D. The CDR3 length is 15 residues. The germline V and J ends were trimmed by 1 base and 0 bases, with 8 bases remaining between them. CDR3 in amino acids: CASSLGIQSTDTQYF. The CDR3, as DNA: TGTGCCAGCAGTTTAGGAATACAAAGCACAGATACGCAGTATTTT.